The 24 T cell receptor beta chains below come from one sample, sequenced in a study of cytotoxic CD8 clonotypes in ibrutinib-treated CLL. The table came from immunoSEQ multiplex PCR; TCRdb's copy has only in-frame clones and leaves some out. The sample contains approximately 350,000 clones, approximately 67% of which appear only once. The source was PBMCs, collected after 36 months of ibrutinib treatment. These receptor sequences come from a human donor with chronic lymphocytic leukemia.

In this sample, this clone turned up once. The chain uses TRBV9 and TRBJ2-3, with TRBD2 identical over 8 bases. The CDR3 consists of 14 residues. Germline lookup yields CDR1 SGDLS and CDR2 YYNGEE. V was clipped by 9 bases and J by 0 bases; unmatched bases: 6. This chain's CDR3 is CATGGEPSTDTQYF. The CDR3 bases are TGTGCCACCGGGGGGGAGCCTAGCACAGATACGCAGTATTTT.

The V and J genes are TRBV5-1 and TRBJ2-3; TRBD1 is a possible D gene (6 bases). The CDR3 extends over 15 amino acids. From germline, CDR1 is SGHRS and CDR2 YFSETQ. V dropped 0 bases and J dropped 4 bases, with 12 bases sitting between them. CDR3 amino acids: CASSLAGRGSDTQYF. In DNA, the CDR3 is TGCGCCAGCAGCTTGGCCGGCAGGGGTTCAGATACGCAGTATTTT. The full variable domain, in which reference TRBV5-1 and TRBJ2-3 provide the parts outside the CDR3, is KAGVTQTPRYLIKTRGQQVTLSCSPISGHRSVSWYQQTPGQGLQFLFEYFSETQRNKGNFPGRFSGRQFSNSRSEMNVSTLELGDSALYLCASSLAGRGSDTQYFGPGTRLTVL.

Comments on this clone: Sequence at one end of the junction differs from germline and may be a read error. The chain couples TRBV4-1 to TRBJ2-7; D possibly matches TRBD1 or TRBD2 (5 bases each). Germline CDR1 and CDR2: MGHRA and YSYEKL. The length of the CDR3 is 14 residues. The CDR3 sequence: CASRTPGPEHFLNF. CDR3 sequence (DNA): TGCGCCAGCAGGACCCCGGGACCAGAACACTTCCTCAACTTC.

This clone was counted between two and nine times. The V gene is TRBV10-3, the J gene TRBJ1-5; D is undetermined. Germline values: CDR1 ENHRY, CDR2 SYGVKD. V lost 0 bases to trimming and J lost 0 bases, with 9 bases between them. The CDR3 runs to 16 residues. CDR3 nucleotides: TGTGCCATCAGTGAGTCGGGCAGTTTTAGCAATCAGCCCCAGCATTTT. Translating gives CAISESGSFSNQPQHF.

V usage is TRBV25-1 and J usage is TRBJ2-1; 7 nucleotides match TRBD1. CDR1 and CDR2 (germline): MGHDK, SYGVNS. The CDR3 totals 17 residues. V was clipped by 2 bases and J by 6 bases; unmatched bases: 13. The chain's CDR3 is CASSEPLGGQPANEQFF. The DNA for the CDR3 is TGTGCCAGCAGTGAACCGTTAGGGGGCCAACCAGCCAATGAGCAGTTCTTC.

The chain combines TRBV5-1 with TRBJ1-1, with 7 bases that match TRBD1. The V segment lost 4 bases and the J segment 2 bases; nucleotides outside the gene matches: 5. The CDR3 spans 14 residues. Germline V gene data show CDR1 as SGHRS and CDR2 as YFSETQ. The CDR3 region has the DNA TGCGCCAGCAGCACGGGACAGACCAACACTGAAGCTTTCTTT. Translated: CASSTGQTNTEAFF.

The chain joins TRBV6-6 to TRBJ2-5, with TRBD2 as a possible D gene (7 bases). The germline V and J ends were trimmed by 6 bases and 5 bases, with 16 bases remaining between them. The CDR3 totals 14 residues. Per germline, CDR1 MNHNY and CDR2 SVGAGI (reference sequence). Here the CDR3 reads CASSDGLGGETQYF. CDR3 DNA: TGTGCCAGCAGCGACGGACTAGGGGGGGAGACCCAGTACTTC.

The chain has TRBV27 and TRBJ2-5; 8 positions agree with TRBD2. The CDR3 has 16 amino acids. V lost 5 bases, J lost 5 bases, and 13 bases stayed unmatched. The V gene's germline CDR1 is MNHEY and CDR2 SMNVEV (reference sequence). CDR3 in amino acids: CASSDAVAGLFETQYF. CDR3 sequence (DNA): TGTGCCAGCAGTGATGCGGTAGCGGGACTGTTTGAGACCCAGTACTTC.

The genes are TRBV14 and TRBJ2-3; D uncertain. V lost 4 bases and J 1 base, leaving 6 bases between the germline ends. The germline gives CDR1 SGHDN, CDR2 FVKESK. The CDR3 spans 13 residues. As DNA, the CDR3 is TGTGCCAGCAGCCGCTTGGGCACAGATACGCAGTATTTT. This gives the protein CASSRLGTDTQYF.

This chain joins TRBV11-2 and TRBJ2-7, with D possibly TRBD1 on 6 matching bases. CDR3 size: 13 residues. Germline CDR1 and CDR2: SGHAT and FQNNGV. The V and J ends lost 5 bases and 5 bases respectively, with 13 bases between them. Written as DNA, the CDR3 is TGTGCCAGCAGCCCAGGGGTGTACCACGAGCAGTACTTC. This sequence encodes CASSPGVYHEQYF.

This clone was counted only a few times. The chain employs TRBV4-1 and TRBJ1-5; perhaps TRBD1 as D (5 bases). V lost 1 base and J 5 bases, leaving 18 bases between the germline ends. This CDR3 spans 17 amino acids. CDR1 and CDR2 from the germline V gene are MGHRA and YSYEKL. The CDR3 DNA reads as TGCGCCAGCAGCCAAGGCCTGGCAGGCAGGGCGGATCAGCCCCAGCATTTT. Protein: CASSQGLAGRADQPQHF.

This chain uses TRBV11-3 with TRBJ1-3; 7 bases line up with TRBD1. Germline V CDR1 and CDR2: SGHNT, YENEEA. This CDR3 contains 14 residues. With V trimmed by 1 base and J by 4 bases, 1 base remained unmatched. Here the CDR3 DNA reads TGTGCCAGCAGCTTAGGGACAGGAGGAAACACCATATATTTT. Translated, it gives CASSLGTGGNTIYF.

DNA of the CDR3: TGCGCCAGCAGCTTGAGTATCGGCCCGGCGGGAGGAGAGACCCAGTACTTC. This translates into CASSLSIGPAGGETQYF. V usage is TRBV5-1 and J usage is TRBJ2-5; 8 nucleotides align to TRBD2. Trimming at V came to 1 base and at J to 4 bases, leaving 12 bases not matched to a gene. The CDR3 runs to 17 residues. Per the germline V gene, CDR1 is SGHRS and CDR2 is YFSETQ. The full variable domain, rest sourced from reference TRBV5-1 and TRBJ2-5, is KAGVTQTPRYLIKTRGQQVTLSCSPISGHRSVSWYQQTPGQGLQFLFEYFSETQRNKGNFPGRFSGRQFSNSRSEMNVSTLELGDSALYLCASSLSIGPAGGETQYFGPGTRLLVL.

The rearrangement joins TRBV7-2 to TRBJ2-1; D possibly corresponds to TRBD2 (6 bases). The CDR3 consists of 17 residues. V lost 5 bases to trimming and J lost 8 bases, with 25 bases between them. Looked up from germline, CDR1 is SGHTA and CDR2 is FQGNSA. The CDR3 DNA follows: TGTGCCAGCAGCACCCACCTAGCGAGACAATTAGGGGATGAGCAGTTCTTC. It translates to CASSTHLARQLGDEQFF.

This clone was found once. Other DNA sequences in the same sample also yield this CDR3. The rearrangement links TRBV7-2 to TRBJ2-1; D is unclear. The CDR3 has 13 amino acids. Trimming removed 1 base at V and 4 bases at J, with 5 bases between. Germline V gene sequence: CDR1 SGHTA, CDR2 FQGNSA. CDR3 DNA: TGTGCCAGCAGCTTAGGACAATACAATGAGCAGTTCTTC. Protein: CASSLGQYNEQFF.

This clone was detected a few times. This rearrangement joins TRBV2 to TRBJ2-5, with a tentative D call TRBD2 (5 bases). Germline loops: CDR1 SNHLY, CDR2 FYNNEI. The length of the CDR3 is 13 residues. V shed 4 bases and J shed 5 bases, with 11 bases lying between them. In DNA form, the CDR3 reads TGTGCCAGCAGTGTTTTGGGAGTCGAGACCCAGTACTTC. It specifies CASSVLGVETQYF.

This sequence joins TRBV10-3 and TRBJ1-2, with TRBD1 as a possible D gene (5 bases). Germline loops: CDR1 ENHRY, CDR2 SYGVKD. There are 12 residues in the CDR3. The V end was cut by 2 bases, the J end by 7 bases, with 8 bases between. CDR3 amino acids: CAISETTAGYTF. For the CDR3, the DNA is TGTGCCATCAGTGAGACGACAGCTGGCTACACCTTC.

The V gene is TRBV27, the J gene TRBJ2-1; TRBD2 matches at 14 bases. The CDR3 spans 16 residues. V dropped 2 bases and J dropped 5; count of bases not matched to a gene: 2. From germline, CDR1 is MNHEY and CDR2 SMNVEV (reference sequence). The CDR3, as DNA: TGTGCCAGCAGTTTACTGACTAGCGGGAGGGACAATGAGCAGTTCTTC. Its translation is CASSLLTSGRDNEQFF.

This chain's CDR3 is CASTQGRASSYEQYF. As DNA, the CDR3 is TGTGCCAGCACCCAAGGCAGGGCTAGCTCCTACGAGCAGTACTTC. The genes are TRBV11-2 and TRBJ2-7; tentatively, D is TRBD1 (5 bases). The CDR3 runs 15 residues. V was clipped by 7 bases and J by 0 bases, with 16 bases between them. Germline CDR1 reads SGHAT; CDR2 reads FQNNGV.

The chain links TRBV29-1 to TRBJ2-1; D not certain. CDR3 size: 11 residues. CDR1 is SQVTM and CDR2 is ANQGSEA in the germline V gene. V was clipped by 4 bases and J by 4 bases, with 5 bases between them. This chain's CDR3 is CSVVGYNEQFF. In DNA form, the CDR3 reads TGCAGCGTTGTCGGTTACAATGAGCAGTTCTTC.

This chain connects TRBV5-8 to TRBJ2-7, with 8 bases aligning to TRBD2. The CDR3 totals 14 residues. With 4 bases clipped from V and 0 bases from J, the junction kept 3 bases outside the gene matches. From germline, CDR1 is SGHTS and CDR2 YDEGEE. The CDR3, as DNA: TGTGCCAGCAGCCCCGGGGGGGGCTCCTACGAGCAGTACTTC. This codes for CASSPGGGSYEQYF.

The table lists this clone with a few counts. The rearrangement uses TRBV10-2 and TRBJ1-4; D may be TRBD1 (6 bases). V gave up 8 bases and J gave up 7 bases, with 14 bases separating them. This CDR3 spans 13 amino acids. The germline V gene encodes CDR1 WSHSY and CDR2 SAAADI. As DNA, the CDR3 is TGCGCCAGCGGGGGGGCGCCGGGTGAAAAACTGTTTTTT. Protein: CASGGAPGEKLFF.

The chain is built from TRBV5-1 and TRBJ2-7, with 8 bases matching TRBD1. V lost 4 bases, J lost 1 base, and 7 bases stayed unmatched. The CDR3 loop spans 15 amino acids. Germline assignment: CDR1 SGHRS and CDR2 YFSETQ. CDR3 region: CASSADRAFSYEQYF. The CDR3 DNA sequence: TGCGCCAGCAGCGCGGACAGGGCGTTTTCCTACGAGCAGTACTTC.

The rearrangement joins TRBV6-5 to TRBJ2-2; D is uncertain. The V gene's germline CDR1 is MNHEY and CDR2 SVGAGI. V lost 5 bases, J lost 6 bases, and 10 bases lay in between. The CDR3 spans 13 residues. CDR3: CASSALVPGELFF. In DNA, the CDR3 is TGTGCCAGCAGTGCGCTAGTCCCCGGGGAGCTGTTTTTT.